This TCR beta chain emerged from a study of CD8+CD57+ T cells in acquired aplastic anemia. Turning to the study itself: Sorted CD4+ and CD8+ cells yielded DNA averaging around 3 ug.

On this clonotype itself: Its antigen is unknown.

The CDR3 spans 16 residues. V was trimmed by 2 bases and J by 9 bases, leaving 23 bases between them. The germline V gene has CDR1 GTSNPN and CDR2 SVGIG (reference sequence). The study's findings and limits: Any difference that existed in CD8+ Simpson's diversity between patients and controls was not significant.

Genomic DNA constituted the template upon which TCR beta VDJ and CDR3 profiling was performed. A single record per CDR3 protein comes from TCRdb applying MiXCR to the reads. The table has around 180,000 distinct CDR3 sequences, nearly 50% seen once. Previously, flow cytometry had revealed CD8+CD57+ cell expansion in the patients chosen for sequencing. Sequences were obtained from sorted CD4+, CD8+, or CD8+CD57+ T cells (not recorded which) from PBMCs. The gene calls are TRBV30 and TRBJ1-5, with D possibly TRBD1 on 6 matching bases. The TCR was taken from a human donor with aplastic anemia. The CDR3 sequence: CAWSFGGAGVSWPQHF. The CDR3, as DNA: TGTGCCTGGAGTTTCGGGGGGGCAGGGGTTAGTTGGCCCCAGCATTTT.